The present TCR beta chain was sequenced within a study of cytomegalovirus exposure and HLA in healthy donors. Study outcomes and limitations: Segments of the TCR beta V type were, in most cases, productive about 87% or about 30% of the time in an earlier analysis. Reports credit the classifier with highly specific, highly sensitive diagnosis of cytomegalovirus status. The HLA-A and HLA-B alleles of most subjects were reportedly predicted accurately from TCR beta sequences.

Germline V gene sequence: CDR1 PRHDT, CDR2 FYEKMQ (reference sequence). This CDR3 comprises 17 residues. With V trimmed by 0 bases and J by 8 bases, 14 bases remained unmatched. PCR amplification relied on 60 Vbeta primers (plus 13 Jbeta primers). The assay was immunoSEQ multiplex PCR, and TCRdb's table has in-frame clones only and misses some. The sample contains 150,000 to 200,000 clones, about 64% of which appear only once. As concerns this clone: Its antigen remains unknown.

Source material: PBMCs. The TCR comes from a man aged 50-60 years in good health and CMV-seronegative. V and J are TRBV13 and TRBJ1-2, with TRBD1 matching 8 bases. CDR3 in DNA: TGTGCCAGCAGCTTAGGCAGGGGGCATTATAGGGGAATGGGCTACACCTTC. Translated: CASSLGRGHYRGMGYTF. The entire variable domain, with the rest obtained from reference TRBV13 and TRBJ1-2, is as follows: AAGVIQSPRHLIKEKRETATLKCYPIPRHDTVYWYQQGPGQDPQFLISFYEKMQSDKGSIPDRFSAQQFSDYHSELNMSSLELGDSALYFCASSLGRGHYRGMGYTFGSGTRLTVV.